This T cell receptor (beta chain) stems from a study of tumor-infiltrating lymphocytes in primary liver carcinoma. Study background: Each sample had roughly 3.65 to 7.5 million productive TCRbeta reads regardless of tissue type. Findings of the study overall: Compared with blood, tumor repertoires held significantly more in their top 250 clones. In tumor-adjacent and tumor-blood pairs, overlap was lower than in tumor region pairs.

Unsorted bulk tissue (20-30 mg) underwent RNA and DNA co-extraction. Unmatched junction bases numbered 0, after V lost 2 bases and J lost 4 bases. The V gene's germline CDR1 is MNHEY and CDR2 SVGEGT. CDR3 length: 14 residues. This clonotype was seen at least ten times. As yet, its antigen is unknown. Production of TCR beta cDNA used 500 ng total RNA together with a constant-region primer. Three nested multiplex PCR rounds, a slightly modified ARM-PCR, produced the libraries for TCR beta. With TRBV1-TRBV30 forward primers and a C-beta reverse primer, the first two PCR rounds were run for 9 to 10 cycles each. TCRdb passed the multiplex PCR reads through MiXCR, listing each CDR3 protein once. Here the sample spans roughly 100,000 distinct CDR3 sequences, roughly 80% being singletons.

The TCR sequence derives from a man aged 35 to 55 with primary liver carcinoma and hepatitis B virus infection. V is TRBV6-2 or TRBV6-3 and J is TRBJ2-3; 10 positions agree with TRBD1. Sequencing input: liver tumor tissue from sampling region 3. Subset in this sample: tumor region T3, left-lateral pole. The CDR3 DNA reads TGTGCCAGCAGTTACGGACAGGGGGCAGATACGCAGTATTTT. Encoded protein: CASSYGQGADTQYF.